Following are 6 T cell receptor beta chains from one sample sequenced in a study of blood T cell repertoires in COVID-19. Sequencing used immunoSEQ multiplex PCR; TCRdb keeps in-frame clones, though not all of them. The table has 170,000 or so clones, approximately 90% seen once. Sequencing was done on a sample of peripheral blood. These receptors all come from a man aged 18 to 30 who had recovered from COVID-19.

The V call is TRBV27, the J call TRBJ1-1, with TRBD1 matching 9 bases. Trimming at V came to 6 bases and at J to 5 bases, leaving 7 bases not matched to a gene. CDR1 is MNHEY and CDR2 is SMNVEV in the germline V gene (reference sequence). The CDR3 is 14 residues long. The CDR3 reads CASRNRGTGTEAFF. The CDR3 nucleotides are TGTGCCAGCAGAAACAGGGGGACAGGGACTGAAGCTTTCTTT.

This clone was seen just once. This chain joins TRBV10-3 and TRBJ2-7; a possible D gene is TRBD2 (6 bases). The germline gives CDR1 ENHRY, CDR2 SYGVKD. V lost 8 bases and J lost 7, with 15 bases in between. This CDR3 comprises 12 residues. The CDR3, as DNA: TGTGCCATCGCGGCTAGCGCCGCAGAGCAGTACTTC. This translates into CAIAASAAEQYF.

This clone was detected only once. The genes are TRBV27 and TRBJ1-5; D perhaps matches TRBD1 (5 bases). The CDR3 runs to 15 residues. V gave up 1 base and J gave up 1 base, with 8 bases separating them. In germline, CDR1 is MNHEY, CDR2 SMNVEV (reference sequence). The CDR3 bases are TGTGCCAGCAGTTTATGGGGGGGAAGCAATCAGCCCCAGCATTTT. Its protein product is CASSLWGGSNQPQHF.

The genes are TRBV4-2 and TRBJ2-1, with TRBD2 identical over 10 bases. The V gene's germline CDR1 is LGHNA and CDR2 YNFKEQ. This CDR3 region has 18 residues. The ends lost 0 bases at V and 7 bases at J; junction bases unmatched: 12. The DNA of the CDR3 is TGTGCCAGCAGCCAAGATGGGGATAGCGGGAGGCCCCGAAATGAGCAGTTCTTC. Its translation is CASSQDGDSGRPRNEQFF.

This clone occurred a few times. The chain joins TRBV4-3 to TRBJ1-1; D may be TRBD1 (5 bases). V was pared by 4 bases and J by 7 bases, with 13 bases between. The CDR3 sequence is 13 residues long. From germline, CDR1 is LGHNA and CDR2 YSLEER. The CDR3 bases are TGCGCCAGCAGCCGGACAAGGATGGTTGAAGCTTTCTTT. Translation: CASSRTRMVEAFF.

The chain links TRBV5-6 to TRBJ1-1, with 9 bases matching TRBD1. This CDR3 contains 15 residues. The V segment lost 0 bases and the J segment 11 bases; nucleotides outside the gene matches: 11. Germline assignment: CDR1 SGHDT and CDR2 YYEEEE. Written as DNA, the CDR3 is TGTGCCAGCAGCTTGGCCGTAGGACAGGGGATGAGGGCTTTCTTT. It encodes CASSLAVGQGMRAFF.